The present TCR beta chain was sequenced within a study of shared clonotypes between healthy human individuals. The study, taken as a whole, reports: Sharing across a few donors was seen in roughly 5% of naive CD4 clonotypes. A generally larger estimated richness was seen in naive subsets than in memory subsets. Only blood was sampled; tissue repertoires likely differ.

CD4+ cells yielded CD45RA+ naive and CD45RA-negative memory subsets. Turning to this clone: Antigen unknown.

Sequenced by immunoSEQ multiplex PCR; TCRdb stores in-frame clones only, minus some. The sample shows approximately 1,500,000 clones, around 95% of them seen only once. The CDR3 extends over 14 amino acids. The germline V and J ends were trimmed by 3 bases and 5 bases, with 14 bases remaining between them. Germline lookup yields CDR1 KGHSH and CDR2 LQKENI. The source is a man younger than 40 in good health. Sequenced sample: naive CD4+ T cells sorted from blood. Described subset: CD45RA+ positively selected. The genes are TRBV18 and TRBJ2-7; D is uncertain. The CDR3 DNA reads TGTGCCAGCTCACCCAAAAGAAGAGACGACGAGCAGTACTTC. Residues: CASSPKRRDDEQYF.